This T cell receptor (beta chain) was identified during a study of blood T cell repertoires in COVID-19. Study as a whole: Researchers got acute and convalescent COVID-19 samples from the United States, Italy and Spain. The cDNA or gDNA used as material had been derived from T cells, B-cell-depleted T cells, or PBMCs.

Under the authors' procedure: Quantification of nucleated cells was approximated via reference gene primer amplification. The table came from immunoSEQ multiplex PCR; TCRdb's copy has only in-frame clones and leaves some out. The V and J calls and clone size are taken from that table; D and trimming were inferred from the DNA. The profile covers about 59,000 clones, with around 81% appearing a single time and about 4% taken by the ten largest. CDR3 length: 16 residues. V gave up 4 bases and J gave up 6 bases; unmatched junction bases: 8. CDR1 and CDR2 (germline): SGHDN, FVKESK. Sequencing input: peripheral blood. This chain links TRBV14 with TRBJ2-2; 10 positions agree with TRBD1. The clonotype was recovered from a woman at least 80 years old with acute or convalescent COVID-19. CDR3 loop: CASSLGQGREPGELFF. CDR3 in DNA: TGTGCCAGCAGCCTGGGACAGGGGCGGGAGCCCGGGGAGCTGTTTTTT.